The 25 T cell receptor beta chains below come from one sample, sequenced in a study of T cell repertoires in cytomegalovirus infection. TCRdb analysed the reads with MiXCR anew, one entry per CDR3 protein. The sample holds some 920,000 distinct CDR3 sequences, roughly 31% seen once. These receptors' targets are unknown. Sequenced material: cultured CD8+ T cells from PBMCs, taken from culture after CMV antigen stimulation. The receptor set was obtained from a human donor in good health (CMV status not recorded). Some clones in this sample may be carry-over from other donors' samples.

The rearrangement uses TRBV20-1 and TRBJ1-1; D is possibly TRBD1 (5 bases). The CDR3 is 12 amino acids. Germline CDR1 DFQATT, CDR2 SNEGSKA (reference sequence). Trimming removed 3 bases at V and 8 bases at J, with 13 bases between. The CDR3 nucleotides are TGCAGTGCTAGCCTGGGGGGATTGGAAGCTTTCTTT. This gives the protein CSASLGGLEAFF.

This clonotype was detected a few times. The rearrangement uses TRBV4-1 and TRBJ2-1, with 13 bases that match TRBD2. Germline-derived CDR1 and CDR2 are MGHRA and YSYEKL. V lost 1 base to trimming and J lost 7 bases; unmatched junction nucleotides: 7. This CDR3 comprises 17 residues. The CDR3 sequence: CASSQGLLAGGRNEQFF. For the CDR3, the DNA is TGCGCCAGCAGCCAAGGCCTACTAGCGGGGGGGCGTAATGAGCAGTTCTTC.

This sequence joins TRBV19 and TRBJ2-7; D perhaps matches TRBD2 (6 bases). The germline V gene has CDR1 LNHDA and CDR2 SQIVND (reference sequence). Between the trimmed V and J ends, which lost 7 bases and 0 bases, there was a span of 13 bases. The CDR3 consists of 14 residues. CDR3 coding DNA: TGTGCCAGTAATGCGGGGCTCCTCTCCTACGAGCAGTACTTC. This codes for CASNAGLLSYEQYF. The full variable domain, rest sourced from reference TRBV19 and TRBJ2-7, is DGGITQSPKYLFRKEGQNVTLSCEQNLNHDAMYWYRQDPGQGLRLIYYSQIVNDFQKGDIAEGYSVSREKKESFPLTVTSAQKNPTAFYLCASNAGLLSYEQYFGPGTRLTVT.

This clonotype turned up a few times. Mismatch with germline at one junction end may stem from a read error. The chain uses TRBV7-9 and TRBJ2-5; D perhaps matches TRBD1 (5 bases). This CDR3 has 15 residues. Germline assignment: CDR1 SEHNR and CDR2 FQNEAQ (reference sequence). CDR3 nucleotides: TGTGCCAGCAGCTTAGTCCCGGACACCCAAGGGACCCAGTACTTC. Protein: CASSLVPDTQGTQYF. Looking up the rest from reference TRBV7-9 and TRBJ2-5 gives the full variable domain: DTGVSQNPRHKITKRGQNVTFRCDPISEHNRLYWYRQTLGQGPEFLTYFQNEAQLEKSRLLSDRFSAERPKGSFSTLEIQRTEQGDSAMYLCASSLVPDTQGTQYFGPGTRLLVL.

This sequence joins TRBV20-1 and TRBJ2-5; 8 nucleotides align to TRBD1. The germline V gene encodes CDR1 DFQATT and CDR2 SNEGSKA (reference sequence). J lost 2 bases, V lost 6 bases, and 5 bases had no gene match. This CDR3 contains 13 residues. The CDR3 is CSAPGQEQETQYF. Written as DNA, the CDR3 is TGCAGTGCACCGGGACAGGAACAAGAGACCCAGTACTTC.

The chain links TRBV3-1 to TRBJ2-1; possibly TRBD1 for D (6 bases). This CDR3 comprises 16 residues. The V end lost 3 bases, the J end lost 7 bases, and 19 bases lay between the germline ends. The V gene's germline CDR1 is LGHDT and CDR2 YNNKEL (reference sequence). The CDR3 DNA reads as TGTGCCAGCAGCCACTCACTGCAGGGGATAAGTAATGAGCAGTTCTTC. Translated, it gives CASSHSLQGISNEQFF.

The chain joins TRBV3-1 to TRBJ2-3, with a tentative D call TRBD2 (6 bases). Germline-derived CDR1 and CDR2 are LGHDT and YNNKEL (reference sequence). The V end was cut by 3 bases, the J end by 6 bases, with 13 bases between. There are 14 residues in the CDR3. The CDR3 loop reads CASSQEGPGDTQYF. The CDR3 region has the DNA TGTGCCAGCAGCCAGGAGGGACCAGGGGATACGCAGTATTTT.

This clonotype was observed a few times. The rearrangement links TRBV6-6 to TRBJ2-1; 9 bases align to TRBD1. V was pared by 5 bases and J by 8 bases, with 7 bases of the junction left unmatched. This CDR3 is built from 14 residues. CDR1 is MNHNY and CDR2 is SVGAGI in the germline V gene (reference sequence). The CDR3 spells CASSRTGDRHEQFF. DNA for the CDR3: TGTGCCAGCAGTCGGACAGGGGACCGCCATGAGCAGTTCTTC.

This clonotype has just a few counts. This rearrangement joins TRBV2 to TRBJ2-1, with TRBD1 matching over 9 bases. Per the germline V gene, CDR1 is SNHLY and CDR2 is FYNNEI. The CDR3 length is 17 residues. Trimming took 3 bases from V and 0 from J; bases not matched to a gene: 6. The CDR3, as DNA: TGTGCCAGCAGTGAGAGGGGACAGGGTCGCTCCTACAATGAGCAGTTCTTC. It specifies CASSERGQGRSYNEQFF. Full variable domain (rest looked up from reference TRBV2 and TRBJ2-1): EPEVTQTPSHQVTQMGQEVILRCVPISNHLYFYWYRQILGQKVEFLVSFYNNEISEKSEIFDDQFSVERPDGSNFTLKIRSTKLEDSAMYFCASSERGQGRSYNEQFFGPGTRLTVL.

In its sample, this clonotype was seen a few times. The CDR3: CASSLAWFEGYNEQFF. CDR3 in DNA: TGTGCCAGCAGCTTAGCGTGGTTCGAGGGCTACAATGAGCAGTTCTTC. The gene calls are TRBV7-8 and TRBJ2-1, with a possible D match to TRBD2 (5 bases). CDR3 length equals 16 residues. V shed 0 bases and J shed 3 bases, with 12 bases lying between them. The V gene's germline CDR1 is SGHVS and CDR2 FQNEAQ.

V and J are TRBV7-3 and TRBJ2-5; TRBD1 aligns across 11 bases. The CDR3 runs to 16 residues. V lost 5 bases and J lost 2; bases outside the gene matches: 7. Per germline, CDR1 SGHTA and CDR2 FQGTGA. The CDR3 protein is CASSVGTGGFQETQYF. CDR3 coding DNA: TGTGCCAGCAGCGTGGGGACAGGGGGTTTTCAAGAGACCCAGTACTTC.

This chain connects TRBV7-9 to TRBJ1-6; D remains ambiguous. The V and J ends lost 8 bases and 9 bases respectively, with 11 bases between them. The CDR3 extends over 12 amino acids. Germline CDR1 is SEHNR and CDR2 is FQNEAQ (reference sequence). The chain's CDR3 is CASCSAPSPLHF. The CDR3 DNA sequence: TGTGCCAGCTGCTCAGCGCCTTCACCCCTCCACTTT.

This clonotype was observed a few times. The chain links TRBV5-1 to TRBJ2-7; D is unresolved. Trimming pared 5 bases from V and 3 bases from J, leaving 18 bases between. This CDR3 spans 15 amino acids. Germline CDR1 reads SGHRS; CDR2 reads YFSETQ. The chain's CDR3 is CASRPDWPANYEQYF. The CDR3 nucleotides are TGCGCCAGCAGGCCAGACTGGCCGGCCAACTACGAGCAGTACTTC.

The chain uses TRBV6-1 and TRBJ1-6; D unresolved. This CDR3 comprises 12 residues. Deletions cut 5 bases from V and 7 bases from J, with 6 bases between. CDR1 and CDR2 (germline): MNHNS, SASEGT. The CDR3 coding sequence is TGTGCCAGCAGTAACGAGAATTCACCCCTCCACTTT. Amino acids: CASSNENSPLHF.

The rearrangement uses TRBV12-3 or TRBV12-4 and TRBJ2-5, with D possibly matching TRBD1 (6 bases). V was cut by 8 bases and J by 3 bases, with 16 bases left in between. This CDR3 has 14 residues. This CDR3 is CASGLGPGEETQYF. CDR3 DNA sequence: TGTGCCAGCGGCCTAGGCCCAGGGGAAGAGACCCAGTACTTC.

This clonotype was seen only a few times. V is TRBV27 and J is TRBJ1-4, with unresolved D. Trimming stripped 5 bases from V and 8 bases from J, with 9 bases between. Germline CDR1 and CDR2: MNHEY and SMNVEV (reference sequence). The CDR3 is 12 residues long. As DNA, the CDR3 is TGTGCCAGCAGTCCCATAGGGGAAAAACTGTTTTTT. The encoded protein is CASSPIGEKLFF.

This sequence joins TRBV6-5 and TRBJ2-2; TRBD1 aligns across 11 bases. This CDR3 is 17 amino acids long. Trimming cost V 5 bases and J 6 bases; bases outside gene matches: 11. Germline CDR1 and CDR2: MNHEY and SVGAGI. The CDR3 protein is CASSQTGTGGRAGELFF. In nucleotides, the CDR3 is TGTGCCAGCAGTCAGACCGGGACAGGGGGACGGGCCGGGGAGCTGTTTTTT.

This clonotype was seen a handful of times. V and J are TRBV6-6 and TRBJ1-2; TRBD1 aligns across 7 bases. Unmatched junction bases numbered 11, after V lost 6 bases and J lost 7 bases. The length of the CDR3 is 14 residues. The germline V gene has CDR1 MNHNY and CDR2 SVGAGI (reference sequence). The CDR3 sequence is CASSPDRDRGGYTF. As DNA, the CDR3 is TGTGCCAGCAGCCCCGACAGGGACAGAGGTGGCTACACCTTC.

The V and J genes are TRBV27 and TRBJ2-2; maybe TRBD1 (5 bases). The germline CDR1 and CDR2 sequences are MNHEY and SMNVEV (reference sequence). CDR3 length: 13 residues. CDR3 loop: CTTGSRTTGELFF. The CDR3 coding sequence is TGTACAACAGGATCCCGAACAACCGGGGAGCTGTTTTTT.

This sequence joins TRBV7-4 and TRBJ2-1, with a possible D match to TRBD2 (6 bases). Trimming stripped 4 bases from V and 1 base from J, with 23 bases between. This CDR3 spans 19 amino acids. Germline lookup yields CDR1 SGHVT and CDR2 SQSDAQ. The CDR3, as DNA: TGTGCCAGCAGCTCCCCCGGAGGGCGGTCGCCTCTTTCCTACAATGAGCAGTTCTTC. The encoded protein is CASSSPGGRSPLSYNEQFF.

The sample holds many counts of this clonotype. The chain couples TRBV7-2 to TRBJ1-6, with D perhaps TRBD1 (6 bases). V was trimmed by 1 base and J by 1 base, leaving 11 bases between them. Germline lookup yields CDR1 SGHTA and CDR2 FQGNSA. CDR3 length: 17 residues. DNA for the CDR3: TGTGCCAGCAGCTTAGACAGGGACTCGTCCTATAATTCACCCCTCCACTTT. This translates into CASSLDRDSSYNSPLHF.

This clonotype was found a few times. The rearrangement joins TRBV6-2 or TRBV6-3 to TRBJ2-1, with D perhaps TRBD2 (5 bases). The CDR3 has 15 amino acids. V lost 5 bases to trimming and J lost 8 bases, with 19 bases between them. CDR1 is MNHEY and CDR2 is SVGEGT in the germline V gene. The CDR3 here is CASSHPRRRSDEQFF. The CDR3 bases are TGTGCCAGCAGTCATCCCCGGAGGAGGTCAGATGAGCAGTTCTTC.

This chain links TRBV29-1 with TRBJ1-1; 7 nucleotides align to TRBD1. Germline-derived CDR1 and CDR2 are SQVTM and ANQGSEA. The CDR3 runs to 12 residues. J gave up 4 bases and V 7 bases, and 6 bases lay outside the gene matches. The CDR3 loop is CSARGLGTEAFF. The DNA of the CDR3 is TGCAGCGCAAGGGGGCTGGGCACTGAAGCTTTCTTT. The full variable domain, in which reference TRBV29-1 and TRBJ1-1 provide the parts outside the CDR3, is SAVISQKPSRDICQRGTSLTIQCQVDSQVTMMFWYRQQPGQSLTLIATANQGSEATYESGFVIDKFPISRPNLTFSTLTVSNMSPEDSSIYLCSARGLGTEAFFGQGTRLTVV.

This clonotype was observed a single time. One base away lies a much larger clone, so this may be a sequencing read error. The rearrangement joins TRBV7-2 to TRBJ1-2, with D possibly matching TRBD1 (6 bases). Germline loops: CDR1 SGHTA, CDR2 FQGNSA. The CDR3 runs to 14 residues. The CDR3 DNA reads as TGTGCCAGCAGCTTTCGGAGGGGGGGCTATGACTACACCTTC. Its translation is CASSFRRGGYDYTF.

This clonotype came up a few times. The V gene is TRBV28, the J gene TRBJ2-2; 10 bases fit TRBD1. From germline, CDR1 is MDHEN and CDR2 SYDVKM. The CDR3 has 16 amino acids. V lost 7 bases and J lost 4; bases outside the gene matches: 9. The CDR3 coding sequence is TGTGCCAGCACCCAGGGGACAGGGGAGTTCACCGGGGAGCTGTTTTTT. This encodes CASTQGTGEFTGELFF.